The rows below give T cell receptor beta chains drawn from one sample of a study of breast tumors, draining lymph nodes, adjacent tissues. TCRdb re-derived calls from the multiplex PCR reads in MiXCR, one entry per CDR3 protein. The sample consists of roughly 70,000 distinct CDR3 sequences, approximately 40% of them appearing once. The sample taken for sequencing was breast tumor tissue. The receptors stem from a female donor with breast cancer. Some clones in this sample may be carry-over from other donors' samples. The CDR3 runs from the conserved cysteine through the conserved F or W. D genes are given only for firm matches. Expanded clones are given a class, and other clones once, few, many or no size at all.

D gene	clone size	J gene	V gene	CDR3 protein	CDR3 DNA
-	few	TRBJ1-1	TRBV20-1	CSAWGTQGEMNTEAFF	TGCAGTGCATGGGGGACACAGGGAGAAATGAACACTGAAGCTTTCTTT
TRBD2	many	TRBJ2-7	TRBV13	CASSDLTSGSSYEQYF	TGTGCCAGCAGCGACTTGACTAGCGGGAGCTCCTACGAGCAGTACTTC
-	many	TRBJ2-7	TRBV6-5	CASSHSHSSYEQYF	TGTGCCAGCAGTCACTCCCACAGCTCCTACGAGCAGTACTTC
TRBD1	many	TRBJ1-6	TRBV15	CATSRDRAGGNSPLHF	TGTGCCACCAGCAGAGATCGGGCAGGGGGAAATTCACCCCTCCACTTT
TRBD1	-	TRBJ1-1	TRBV6-1	CASSEWNRGSGTEAFF	TGTGCCAGCAGTGAATGGAACAGGGGGTCGGGCACTGAAGCTTTCTTT
-	many	TRBJ2-2	TRBV10-3	CAIRGNTGELFF	TGTGCCATCAGGGGAAACACCGGGGAGCTGTTTTTT
TRBD2	many	TRBJ2-2	TRBV6-5	CASSYRTSYGTGELFF	TGTGCCAGCAGTTACAGGACTAGTTACGGCACCGGGGAGCTGTTTTTT
TRBD1	many	TRBJ2-7	TRBV19	CASNPTGSGEQYF	TGTGCCAGTAATCCGACAGGGTCCGGGGAGCAGTACTTC
-	-	TRBJ1-6	TRBV7-8	CASSLGGGGSPPHF	TGTGCCAGCAGCTTAGGCGGGGGGGGGTCCCCCCCCCACTTT
TRBD2	-	TRBJ2-2	TRBV13	CASSWSGGGRVIGELFF	TGTGCCAGCAGCTGGAGCGGGGGGGGCAGGGTGATCGGGGAGCTGTTTTTT
-	many	TRBJ2-7	TRBV6-6	CASARDLSYEQYF	TGTGCCAGCGCCAGAGACCTCTCCTACGAGCAGTACTTC
-	-	TRBJ2-5	TRBV11-3	CASSLRGTPRGQETQYF	TGTGCCAGCAGCTTACGGGGGACACCTCGGGGCCAAGAGACCCAGTACTTC
-	-	TRBJ2-2	TRBV11-3	CASSSLGWPGELFF	TGTGCCAGCAGCTCGTTGGGTTGGCCCGGGGAGCTGTTTTTT
TRBD1	many	TRBJ1-6	TRBV4-2	CASSQETGGSNSPLHF	TGTGCCAGCAGCCAAGAGACAGGGGGGTCTAATTCACCCCTCCACTTT
-	-	TRBJ2-1	TRBV3-1	CASSPTGGGEQFF	TGTGCCAGCAGCCCCACGGGTGGGGGGGAGCAGTTCTTC
-	many	TRBJ2-7	TRBV20-1	CSARENVAYEQYF	TGCAGTGCTAGAGAAAACGTCGCCTACGAGCAGTACTTC
-	-	TRBJ2-1	TRBV10-1	CATSESPRGNEQFF	TGCGCCACCAGTGAGTCGCCTAGGGGGAATGAGCAGTTCTTC
-	few	TRBJ2-2	TRBV9	CASSAQGCANTGELFF	TGTGCCAGCAGCGCGCAGGGCTGTGCGAACACCGGGGAGCTGTTTTTT
-	-	TRBJ2-6	TRBV5-1	CASLTWPGVDSGANVLTF	TGCGCCAGCCTTACCTGGCCAGGGGTAGACTCTGGGGCCAACGTCCTGACTTTC
TRBD2	-	TRBJ2-3	TRBV20-1	CSARTGTSTPDTQYF	TGCAGTGCTAGGACCGGGACTAGCACCCCAGATACGCAGTATTTT
TRBD1	many	TRBJ1-4	TRBV2	CASSPTGVREKLFF	TGTGCCAGCAGTCCGACAGGGGTACGAGAAAAACTGTTTTTT
-	-	TRBJ1-2	TRBV9	CASSLAEGDGYTF	TGTGCCAGCAGCCTAGCTGAGGGGGACGGCTACACCTTC
TRBD2	-	TRBJ2-7	TRBV7-3	CASSRTSGSWVEEQYF	TGTGCCAGCAGCCGGACTAGCGGGAGTTGGGTCGAAGAGCAGTACTTC
TRBD1	many	TRBJ2-7	TRBV5-8	CASSLSGTAEQYF	TGTGCCAGCAGCTTGTCGGGGACAGCCGAGCAGTACTTC
-	many	TRBJ2-5	TRBV7-2	CASSRRWGQETQYF	TGTGCCAGCAGCCGCCGCTGGGGCCAAGAGACCCAGTACTTC
-	medium-sized	TRBJ1-4	TRBV14	CASSQGYGGGEKLFF	TGTGCCAGCAGCCAAGGTTATGGGGGAGGAGAAAAACTGTTTTTT
-	-	TRBJ1-2	TRBV19	CASSIRAGGTYGYTF	TGTGCCAGTAGTATAAGGGCAGGTGGGACCTATGGCTACACCTTC
-	many	TRBJ1-5	TRBV20-1	CSARDLWGRASNQPQHF	TGCAGTGCTAGAGATTTATGGGGGAGGGCGAGCAATCAGCCCCAGCATTTT
TRBD1	many	TRBJ1-2	TRBV12-3/TRBV12-4	CASSFSQGDPYGYTF	TGTGCCAGCAGTTTTTCCCAGGGGGACCCTTATGGCTACACCTTC
-	many	TRBJ2-5	TRBV20-1	CSAREHSRAETQYF	TGCAGTGCTAGAGAACACAGCCGGGCAGAGACCCAGTACTTC
-	many	TRBJ2-6	TRBV7-2	CASSLSPGANVLTF	TGTGCCAGCAGTCTTAGCCCTGGGGCCAACGTCCTGACTTTC
-	many	TRBJ2-7	TRBV29-1	CSVRLVGYEQYF	TGCAGCGTGCGACTAGTGGGGTACGAGCAGTACTTC
TRBD2	-	TRBJ2-3	TRBV3-1	CASRLAGGKTDTQYF	TGTGCCAGCAGGCTCGCGGGGGGGAAGACAGATACGCAGTATTTT
-	-	TRBJ2-3	TRBV15	CATSRESGADTQYF	TGTGCCACCAGCAGAGAATCAGGGGCAGATACGCAGTATTTT
-	-	TRBJ1-2	TRBV6-2/TRBV6-3	CASSYLEGYGSTF	TGTGCCAGCAGTTACTTGGAAGGCTATGGCAGCACCTTC
-	many	TRBJ2-7	TRBV19	CASSTRDPSYEQYF	TGTGCCAGTAGTACCCGGGACCCATCCTACGAGCAGTACTTC
-	-	TRBJ2-3	TRBV6-5	CASSHSQGRTDTQYF	TGTGCCAGCAGTCACTCGCAGGGTAGGACAGATACGCAGTATTTT
TRBD1	-	TRBJ1-3	TRBV12-3/TRBV12-4	CASSLEGATIYF	TGTGCCAGCAGCCTGGAGGGGGCGACCATATATTTT
-	many	TRBJ1-1	TRBV29-1	CSVERGARTAEAFF	TGCAGCGTTGAAAGGGGAGCTAGAACCGCTGAAGCTTTCTTT
TRBD2	few	TRBJ2-1	TRBV29-1	CSVLPFLSGRGDSYNEQFF	TGCAGCGTTCTACCGTTCCTTAGCGGGAGAGGGGATTCCTACAATGAGCAGTTCTTC
-	-	TRBJ2-3	TRBV19	CASKQTVSTDTQYF	TGTGCCAGTAAACAGACAGTCAGCACAGATACGCAGTATTTT
-	many	TRBJ2-7	TRBV29-1	CSVRGVGYEQYF	TGCAGCGTTCGGGGAGTCGGGTACGAGCAGTACTTC
TRBD2	-	TRBJ2-3	TRBV2	CATAPGLAEITDTQYF	TGTGCCACCGCTCCGGGACTAGCGGAAATCACAGATACGCAGTATTTT
-	-	TRBJ2-7	TRBV11-3	CASSSPNATENYEQYF	TGTGCCAGCAGCTCCCCGAACGCGACAGAAAACTACGAGCAGTACTTC
TRBD2	-	TRBJ2-7	TRBV7-3	CASALGTSGVYEQYF	TGTGCCAGCGCTTTAGGGACTAGCGGGGTCTACGAGCAGTACTTC
-	many	TRBJ2-3	TRBV9	CASSALAPSTDTQYF	TGTGCCAGCAGTGCGCTAGCGCCCAGCACAGATACGCAGTATTTT
-	-	TRBJ1-4	TRBV2	CEDAFEAWINEKLFF	TGTGAGGACGCGTTTGAGGCATGGATAAATGAAAAACTGTTTTTT
-	many	TRBJ1-4	TRBV7-9	CASSPDTTNEKLFF	TGTGCCAGCAGTCCCGACACAACTAATGAAAAACTGTTTTTT
-	-	TRBJ1-4	TRBV19	CASSRVGGSNEKLFF	TGTGCCAGTAGTAGGGTGGGGGGCAGTAATGAAAAACTGTTTTTT
-	-	TRBJ1-3	TRBV9	CASSVPRRHLWNTICF	TGTGCCAGCAGCGTTCCGAGACGGCACTTGTGGAACACCATATGTTTT
TRBD2	-	TRBJ2-3	TRBV20-1	CSARAGSGRVTDTQYF	TGCAGTGCTAGAGCGGGTAGCGGGAGGGTCACAGATACGCAGTATTTT
-	-	TRBJ2-6	TRBV19	CASSIGPANTEAF	TGTGCCAGTAGTATAGGACCGGCGAACACTGAAGCTTTC
-	-	TRBJ1-6	TRBV10-2	CASSARGGGSRSPLHF	TGCGCCAGCAGTGCTAGAGGAGGGGGTTCACGGTCACCCCTCCACTTT
TRBD2	many	TRBJ2-7	TRBV13	CASSFQLPLHLAGVSYEQYF	TGTGCCAGCAGCTTTCAATTGCCCCTCCATCTAGCGGGGGTCTCCTACGAGCAGTACTTC
-	-	TRBJ1-2	TRBV7-9	CASSLGDGNYGYTF	TGTGCCAGCAGCTTAGGCGATGGTAACTATGGCTACACCTTC
-	many	TRBJ2-7	TRBV7-2	CASSLLESREQYF	TGTGCCAGCAGCTTACTGGAATCCAGGGAGCAGTACTTC
-	-	TRBJ1-2	TRBV12-3/TRBV12-4	CASSLGTPPGNTF	TGTGCCAGCAGTTTGGGGACTCCTCCTGGAAACACCTTC
TRBD2	many	TRBJ2-1	TRBV12-3/TRBV12-4	CASSFNLRTSGVDEQFF	TGTGCCAGCAGTTTTAACCTACGGACTAGCGGGGTAGATGAGCAGTTCTTC
TRBD2	once	TRBJ2-5	TRBV7-7	CASSSGLAGGHQKTQYF	TGTGCTAGCAGCTCGGGACTAGCGGGGGGGCACCAGAAGACCCAGTACTTC